This T cell receptor (beta chain) originates from a study of cytomegalovirus exposure and HLA in healthy donors. Study-wide points: Data from an earlier analysis indicated that most TCR beta V segments were productive either about 90% or about 30% of the time. In a later analysis, productive TCRs from donors in an Asian-associated ancestry cluster reportedly carried fewer N-insertions than the cohort mean. A later analysis reported that several of the most significant clusters appeared to be linked to common viral pathogens, among them Epstein-Barr virus. Sequencing probably produced one cluster of sequence variants that were highly shared.

PCR amplification relied on 60 Vbeta primers (plus 13 Jbeta primers). This table comes from immunoSEQ multiplex PCR, and its TCRdb copy is limited to in-frame clones, with some not included. The repertoire holds 100,000 to 150,000 clones, 60% to 80% seen once, with about 1.5% in the top ten. Note on this clone: Antigen specificity is unknown.

The length of the CDR3 is 16 residues. In germline, CDR1 is PRHDT, CDR2 FYEKMQ (reference sequence). V was cut by 1 base and J by 1 base, with 13 bases left in between. V usage is TRBV13 and J usage is TRBJ2-5, with a possible D match to TRBD2 (6 bases). Material for sequencing was PBMCs. The receptor was derived from a female donor in good health and CMV-seronegative. The CDR3 DNA sequence: TGTGCCAGCAGCTTAGCCGCGGGACTTCCCCAAGAGACCCAGTACTTC. Protein sequence: CASSLAAGLPQETQYF.